The clone carrying this TCR beta chain was counted a few times. V shed 3 bases, J shed 5 bases, and the junction held 7 bases outside the gene matches. This CDR3 spans 15 amino acids. CDR1 SGHRS and CDR2 YFSETQ come from the germline V gene. This sample is drawn from a study of blood T cell repertoires in COVID-19. Study-level background: Some COVID-19 samples were acute and others convalescent; all came from the United States, Italy and Spain. PBMCs, B-cell-depleted T cells, or T cells provided the cDNA or gDNA that made up the material.

Each exposed participant met a COVID-19 case in the 2 weeks preceding study entry. Original processing notes: The authors estimated nucleated cell counts from reference gene primer amplification. The assay was immunoSEQ multiplex PCR, and TCRdb's table has in-frame clones only and misses some. V and J calls and clone size are given by that table; D and trimming were obtained from the DNA. The repertoire consists of hundreds of thousands of clones, with about four fifths occurring once and the leading ten covering 5%. The chain links TRBV5-1 to TRBJ1-1; 10 bases agree with TRBD1. Material for sequencing was PBMCs or T cells enriched from blood (not recorded which). The TCR was taken from a middle-aged man who had been exposed to COVID-19. This CDR3 reads CASSSIGTGETEAFF. The CDR3 bases are TGCGCCAGCAGCTCGATTGGGACAGGGGAGACTGAAGCTTTCTTT.